The 29 T cell receptor beta chains in this list originate from one sample, sequenced in a study of T-cell memory formation after mild COVID-19. TCRdb re-derived calls from the 5' RACE reads in MiXCR, one entry per CDR3 protein. The sample records about 160,000 distinct CDR3 sequences, 31% being singletons. The sample consisted of PBMCs or a T cell subset sorted from them (not recorded which). These receptors came from an adult woman who had mild COVID-19 (a few samples of this study predate the infection). Cell type and time point are not known.

V is TRBV10-3 and J is TRBJ2-1; TRBD1 is a possible D gene (5 bases). The CDR3 totals 14 residues. The germline CDR1 and CDR2 sequences are ENHRY and SYGVKD. V was cut by 3 bases and J by 2 bases, with 8 bases left in between. CDR3 coding DNA: TGTGCCATCAGTGAAGGGGCCACCTACAATGAGCAGTTCTTC. It codes for CAISEGATYNEQFF.

This clonotype was seen a few times. This chain links TRBV12-3 or TRBV12-4 with TRBJ1-2; 10 positions agree with TRBD1. CDR3 size: 13 residues. V was clipped by 4 bases and J by 8 bases; unmatched bases: 4. CDR3 sequence (DNA): TGTGCCAGCAGTTCGACAGGGGGCTGGGGCTACACCTTC. Amino acids: CASSSTGGWGYTF.

This clonotype was observed a handful of times. The V call is TRBV9, the J call TRBJ1-2; TRBD1 matches 7 bases. Trimming cost V 2 bases and J 3 bases; bases outside gene matches: 7. Germline V gene lookup returns CDR1 SGDLS and CDR2 YYNGEE. The CDR3 loop spans 15 amino acids. This CDR3 is CASSVYLTGDYGYTF. CDR3 in DNA: TGTGCCAGCAGCGTCTACCTAACAGGGGACTATGGCTACACCTTC.

Here the CDR3 DNA reads TGTGCCAGCAGCAGCTTGGGCGGTAGCAATCAGCCCCAGCATTTT. It is translated as CASSSLGGSNQPQHF. The chain recombines TRBV5-5 with TRBJ1-5, with D uncertain. The CDR3 runs 15 residues. The germline gives CDR1 SGHKS, CDR2 YYEKEE (reference sequence). V lost 4 bases and J lost 0, with 11 bases in between.

This clonotype was detected many times. The V gene is TRBV5-1, the J gene TRBJ2-6; a possible D gene is TRBD1 (5 bases). CDR1 is SGHRS and CDR2 is YFSETQ in the germline V gene. V lost 2 bases to trimming and J lost 0 bases, with 6 bases between them. The CDR3 runs to 15 residues. CDR3 residues: CASSLDSSGANVLTF. The CDR3 region has the DNA TGCGCCAGCAGCTTAGACAGCTCTGGGGCCAACGTCCTGACTTTC.

This sequence joins TRBV6-5 and TRBJ2-3; D is unclear. Per germline, CDR1 MNHEY and CDR2 SVGAGI. The CDR3 runs to 11 residues. Trimming cost V 1 base and J 8 bases, with 4 bases left between them. CDR3 bases: TGTGCCAGCAGTTACTTATTTACGCAGTATTTT. Translation gives CASSYLFTQYF.

This clonotype was found a few times. The J gene is TRBJ2-1, the V gene TRBV5-1, with D possibly matching TRBD1 (7 bases). CDR1 and CDR2 from the germline V gene are SGHRS and YFSETQ. Trimming shortened V by 4 bases and J by 0 bases, and 11 bases separated the two germline ends. The CDR3 runs to 15 residues. Written as DNA, the CDR3 is TGCGCCAGCAGCGTGCAGGGGGGCTCCTACAATGAGCAGTTCTTC. Translation gives CASSVQGGSYNEQFF. Looking up the rest from reference TRBV5-1 and TRBJ2-1 gives the full variable domain: KAGVTQTPRYLIKTRGQQVTLSCSPISGHRSVSWYQQTPGQGLQFLFEYFSETQRNKGNFPGRFSGRQFSNSRSEMNVSTLELGDSALYLCASSVQGGSYNEQFFGPGTRLTVL.

Only a few counts were recorded for this clonotype. The chain combines TRBV6-5 with TRBJ1-1; no clear D gene. The CDR3 has 12 residues. Germline-derived CDR1 and CDR2 are MNHEY and SVGAGI. Trimming stripped 6 bases from V and 7 bases from J, with 12 bases between. The CDR3 DNA sequence: TGTGCCAGCAGCCCTCCAGGACTTGAAGCTTTCTTT. Amino acids: CASSPPGLEAFF.

In its sample, this clonotype was seen a few times. The gene calls are TRBV20-1 and TRBJ2-5; possible D gene TRBD1, 6 bases. Trimming cost V 7 bases and J 0 bases, with 9 bases left between them. CDR3 length equals 12 residues. Germline V gene lookup returns CDR1 DFQATT and CDR2 SNEGSKA (reference sequence). The DNA of the CDR3 is TGCAGTGTAGGGGGAAACCAAGAGACCCAGTACTTC. Protein product: CSVGGNQETQYF.

This clonotype was detected a few times. The chain is built from TRBV20-1 and TRBJ2-3; 7 positions agree with TRBD2. CDR1 is DFQATT, CDR2 SNEGSKA, per germline (reference sequence). Trimming took 3 bases from V and 2 from J; bases not matched to a gene: 8. This CDR3 region has 15 residues. CDR3 sequence: CSASGSGAFTDTQYF. As DNA, the CDR3 is TGCAGTGCTAGCGGCAGCGGGGCCTTCACAGATACGCAGTATTTT.

This chain joins TRBV30 and TRBJ1-6; 8 nucleotides line up with TRBD1. Trimming cost V 1 base and J 10 bases; bases outside gene matches: 3. Looked up from germline, CDR1 is GTSNPN and CDR2 is SVGIG (reference sequence). This CDR3 has 13 amino acids. This CDR3 reads CAWSGQGRSPLHF. The CDR3 bases are TGTGCCTGGAGTGGACAGGGGAGGTCACCCCTCCACTTT.

The rearrangement uses TRBV4-1 and TRBJ2-3; either TRBD1 or TRBD2 may supply D (7 bases each). With 4 bases removed from V and 2 bases from J, the gap between germline ends came to 16 bases. CDR1 MGHRA and CDR2 YSYEKL come from the germline V gene. The CDR3 totals 16 residues. The CDR3 coding sequence is TGCGCCAGCAGCCGGGGGGGGACAGTCCCCACAGATACGCAGTATTTT. The encoded protein is CASSRGGTVPTDTQYF.

The CDR3 DNA reads as TGCGCCAGCAGCCAACAGCGGGTGGGCGAGCAGTACTTC. It yields the protein CASSQQRVGEQYF. The chain combines TRBV4-3 with TRBJ2-7, with a possible D match to TRBD2 (6 bases). Trimming removed 2 bases from V and 6 bases from J, with 11 bases in between. CDR3 length equals 13 residues. CDR1 is LGHNA and CDR2 is YSLEER in the germline V gene.

This clonotype has a handful of counts. The V call is TRBV29-1, the J call TRBJ2-4; D is uncertain. V dropped 6 bases and J dropped 0 bases, with 15 bases sitting between them. This CDR3 is built from 15 residues. In germline, CDR1 is SQVTM, CDR2 ANQGSEA. The CDR3 spells CSVTGLIGAKNIQYF. The CDR3 DNA follows: TGCAGCGTAACCGGCCTCATAGGAGCCAAAAACATTCAGTACTTC.

This clonotype was recorded at least ten times. V is TRBV12-3 or TRBV12-4 and J is TRBJ2-7; no firm D call. Trimming removed 4 bases from V and 0 bases from J, with 7 bases in between. CDR3 length: 13 amino acids. CDR3 DNA: TGTGCCAGCAGTTCGGAGAGCTCCTACGAGCAGTACTTC. Protein: CASSSESSYEQYF.

The V call is TRBV24-1, the J call TRBJ1-2; unclear D gene. The CDR3 is 13 amino acids. Germline V gene sequence: CDR1 KGHDR, CDR2 SFDVKD. V was clipped by 5 bases and J by 0 bases, with 6 bases between them. DNA for the CDR3: TGTGCCACCAGTGGCAGAGCTAACTATGGCTACACCTTC. Translated: CATSGRANYGYTF.

This clonotype was observed at least ten times. This rearrangement joins TRBV30 to TRBJ2-3; D perhaps matches TRBD2 (5 bases). The germline gives CDR1 GTSNPN, CDR2 SVGIG (reference sequence). CDR3 length: 14 amino acids. The V end was cut by 2 bases, the J end by 4 bases, with 13 bases between. The CDR3 is CAWSPQLGADTQYF. In DNA, the CDR3 is TGTGCCTGGAGTCCTCAACTCGGGGCAGATACGCAGTATTTT. Full variable domain (missing parts from reference TRBV30 and TRBJ2-3): SQTIHQWPATLVQPVGSPLSLECTVEGTSNPNLYWYRQAAGRGLQLLFYSVGIGQISSEVPQNLSASRPQDRQFILSSKKLLLSDSGFYLCAWSPQLGADTQYFGPGTRLTVL.

The chain employs TRBV20-1 and TRBJ2-1, with 11 bases matching TRBD2. CDR1 is DFQATT, CDR2 SNEGSKA, per germline (reference sequence). With V trimmed by 5 bases and J by 5 bases, 5 bases remained unmatched. The CDR3 has 14 residues. In DNA, the CDR3 is TGCAGTGCTTCCGGGACTAGCGGTAACAATGAGCAGTTCTTC. Translated: CSASGTSGNNEQFF.

This clonotype was detected many times. The gene calls are TRBV7-9 and TRBJ2-5; no clear D. From germline, CDR1 is SEHNR and CDR2 FQNEAQ (reference sequence). V was cut by 6 bases and J by 1 base, with 12 bases left in between. This CDR3 region has 14 residues. The CDR3 sequence: CASRLSASQETQYF. As DNA, the CDR3 is TGTGCCAGCAGGTTGTCGGCTTCCCAAGAGACCCAGTACTTC.

The J gene is TRBJ2-7, the V gene TRBV7-9; weak D call: TRBD2 (6 bases). CDR1 is SEHNR and CDR2 is FQNEAQ in the germline V gene (reference sequence). The CDR3 covers 13 residues. With 5 bases removed from V and 1 base from J, the gap between germline ends came to 9 bases. The CDR3 DNA follows: TGTGCCAGCAGCCCGCGGGAATCCTACGAGCAGTACTTC. Encoded protein: CASSPRESYEQYF. Based on the CDR3 plus reference TRBV7-9 and TRBJ2-7, the full variable domain is DTGVSQNPRHKITKRGQNVTFRCDPISEHNRLYWYRQTLGQGPEFLTYFQNEAQLEKSRLLSDRFSAERPKGSFSTLEIQRTEQGDSAMYLCASSPRESYEQYFGPGTRLTVT.

This clonotype was seen a handful of times. The rearrangement joins TRBV29-1 to TRBJ2-1; possibly TRBD1 or TRBD2 for D (5 bases each). The V end lost 4 bases, the J end lost 10 bases, and 17 bases lay between the germline ends. CDR3 length equals 13 residues. CDR1 SQVTM and CDR2 ANQGSEA come from the germline V gene. The CDR3 coding sequence is TGCAGCGTTGGGGTCCTGGACACGGGGGAGCAGTTCTTC. This translates into CSVGVLDTGEQFF.

The V call is TRBV10-3, the J call TRBJ2-1; a weak D match, TRBD2 (5 bases). Germline CDR1 is ENHRY and CDR2 is SYGVKD. The CDR3 spans 15 residues. V lost 10 bases and J lost 0, with 16 bases in between. The CDR3 is CATEDGISSYNEQFF. CDR3 nucleotide sequence: TGTGCCACCGAAGACGGGATCTCCTCCTACAATGAGCAGTTCTTC.

The table lists this clonotype with a few counts. The chain employs TRBV5-1 and TRBJ2-1, with TRBD2 matching 7 bases. V trimming: 2 bases; J trimming: 8 bases; junction bases outside the gene matches: 7. CDR3 size: 14 residues. Germline V CDR1 and CDR2: SGHRS, YFSETQ. This CDR3 is CASSFWREYDEQFF. The CDR3 nucleotides are TGCGCCAGCAGCTTTTGGCGGGAGTATGATGAGCAGTTCTTC. Supplemented by reference TRBV5-1 and TRBJ2-1, the full variable domain reads KAGVTQTPRYLIKTRGQQVTLSCSPISGHRSVSWYQQTPGQGLQFLFEYFSETQRNKGNFPGRFSGRQFSNSRSEMNVSTLELGDSALYLCASSFWREYDEQFFGPGTRLTVL.

This chain uses TRBV6-6 with TRBJ1-2; D is perhaps TRBD1 (6 bases). CDR3 size: 14 residues. Deletions cut 2 bases from V and 3 bases from J, with 10 bases between. The germline CDR1 and CDR2 sequences are MNHNY and SVGAGI (reference sequence). The CDR3 reads CASSYAGADYGYTF. The CDR3 nucleotides are TGTGCCAGCAGTTACGCAGGGGCAGACTATGGCTACACCTTC.

The rearrangement links TRBV15 to TRBJ2-5; D is uncertain. The CDR3 runs 12 residues. Per germline, CDR1 LNHNV and CDR2 YYDKDF (reference sequence). V was shortened by 3 bases and J by 0 bases, with 2 bases between the two germline ends. The DNA for the CDR3 is TGTGCCACCAGCAGGTACCAAGAGACCCAGTACTTC. Translation gives CATSRYQETQYF.

The V and J genes are TRBV5-1 and TRBJ2-3, with D perhaps matching TRBD2 (6 bases). Trimming stripped 2 bases from V and 0 bases from J, with 13 bases between. This CDR3 comprises 16 residues. In germline, CDR1 is SGHRS, CDR2 YFSETQ. This chain's CDR3 is CASSLSPSESTDTQYF. In nucleotides, the CDR3 is TGCGCCAGCAGCTTATCACCTAGCGAGAGCACAGATACGCAGTATTTT.

J is TRBJ1-2 and V is TRBV5-1, with TRBD1 matching 12 bases. CDR1 is SGHRS and CDR2 is YFSETQ in the germline V gene. Trimming at V came to 4 bases and at J to 8 bases, leaving 9 bases not matched to a gene. This CDR3 region has 15 residues. The CDR3 sequence is CASSIQGQGAGGYTF. As DNA, the CDR3 is TGCGCCAGCAGCATCCAGGGACAGGGGGCTGGGGGCTACACCTTC.

The chain carries TRBV7-2 and TRBJ2-5; TRBD2 matches at 9 bases. The junction had 4 bases not matched to a gene; V was cut back by 6 bases and J by 5 bases. The CDR3 is 13 residues long. Germline CDR1 SGHTA, CDR2 FQGNSA. Here the CDR3 reads CASRRGGRETQYF. DNA of the CDR3: TGTGCCAGCAGGCGGGGGGGCCGGGAGACCCAGTACTTC. The full variable domain, with the rest looked up from reference TRBV7-2 and TRBJ2-5, is GAGVSQSPSNKVTEKGKDVELRCDPISGHTALYWYRQSLGQGLEFLIYFQGNSAPDKSGLPSDRFSAERTGGSVSTLTIQRTQQEDSAVYLCASRRGGRETQYFGPGTRLLVL.

This clonotype was observed a few times. V usage is TRBV27 and J usage is TRBJ2-1; D might be TRBD2 (7 bases). This CDR3 comprises 15 residues. Deletions cut 8 bases from V and 7 bases from J, with 21 bases between. The V gene's germline CDR1 is MNHEY and CDR2 SMNVEV (reference sequence). CDR3 nucleotide sequence: TGTGCCAGCGTCGTCGGAGGGGGGGGCGAGAATGAGCAGTTCTTC. Its protein is CASVVGGGGENEQFF.